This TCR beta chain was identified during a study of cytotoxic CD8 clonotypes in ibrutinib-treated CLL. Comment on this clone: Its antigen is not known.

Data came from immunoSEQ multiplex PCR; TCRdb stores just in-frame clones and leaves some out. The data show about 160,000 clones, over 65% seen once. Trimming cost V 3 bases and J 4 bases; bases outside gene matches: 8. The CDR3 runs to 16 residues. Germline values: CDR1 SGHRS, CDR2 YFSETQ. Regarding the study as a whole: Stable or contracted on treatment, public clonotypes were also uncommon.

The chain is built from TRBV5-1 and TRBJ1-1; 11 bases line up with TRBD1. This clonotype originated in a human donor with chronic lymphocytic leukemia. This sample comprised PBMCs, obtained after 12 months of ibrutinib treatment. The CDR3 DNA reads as TGCGCCAGCAGCTCGGACAGGGGGCCGAGAACCACTGAAGCTTTCTTT. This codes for CASSSDRGPRTTEAFF.